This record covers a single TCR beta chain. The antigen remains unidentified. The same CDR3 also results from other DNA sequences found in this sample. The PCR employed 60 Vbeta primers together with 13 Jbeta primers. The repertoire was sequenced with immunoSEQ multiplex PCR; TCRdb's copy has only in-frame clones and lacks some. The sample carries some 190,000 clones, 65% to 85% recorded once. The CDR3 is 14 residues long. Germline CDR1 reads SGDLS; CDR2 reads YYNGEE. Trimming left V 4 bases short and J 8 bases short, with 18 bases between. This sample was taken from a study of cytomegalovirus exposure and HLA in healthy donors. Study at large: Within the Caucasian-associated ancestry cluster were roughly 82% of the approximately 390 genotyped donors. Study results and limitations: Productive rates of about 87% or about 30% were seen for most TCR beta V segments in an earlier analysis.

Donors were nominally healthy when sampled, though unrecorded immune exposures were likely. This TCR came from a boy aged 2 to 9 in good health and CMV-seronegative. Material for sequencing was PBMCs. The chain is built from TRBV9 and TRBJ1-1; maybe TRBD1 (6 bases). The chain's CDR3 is CASSRGAGITEAFF. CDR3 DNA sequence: TGTGCCAGCAGCCGGGGGGCAGGGATCACCGAAGCTTTCTTT.